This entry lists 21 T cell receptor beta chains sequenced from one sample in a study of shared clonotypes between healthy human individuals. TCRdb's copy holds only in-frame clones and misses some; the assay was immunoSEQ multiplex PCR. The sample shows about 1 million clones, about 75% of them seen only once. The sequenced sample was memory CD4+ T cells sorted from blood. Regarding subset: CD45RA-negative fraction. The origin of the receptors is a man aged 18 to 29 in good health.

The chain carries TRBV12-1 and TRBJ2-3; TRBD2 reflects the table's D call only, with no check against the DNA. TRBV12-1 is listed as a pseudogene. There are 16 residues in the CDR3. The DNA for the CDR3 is TGTGCCAGCAGCCGAATACGGGACTCTAATCGGGATACGCAGTATTTT. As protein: CASSRIRDSNRDTQYF.

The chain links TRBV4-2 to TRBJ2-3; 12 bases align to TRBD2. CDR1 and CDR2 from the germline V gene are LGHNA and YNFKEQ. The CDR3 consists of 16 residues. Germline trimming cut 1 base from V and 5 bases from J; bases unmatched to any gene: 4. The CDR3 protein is CASSQGTSGVQDTQYF. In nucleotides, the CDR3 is TGTGCCAGCAGCCAAGGGACTAGCGGGGTGCAAGATACGCAGTATTTT.

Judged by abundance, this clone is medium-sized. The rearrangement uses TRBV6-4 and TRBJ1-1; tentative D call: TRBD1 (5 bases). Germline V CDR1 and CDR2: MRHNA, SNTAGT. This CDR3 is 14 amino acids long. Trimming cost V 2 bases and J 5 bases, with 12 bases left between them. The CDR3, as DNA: TGTGCCAGCAGTGACACCGACAGAAGGACTGAAGCTTTCTTT. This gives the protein CASSDTDRRTEAFF.

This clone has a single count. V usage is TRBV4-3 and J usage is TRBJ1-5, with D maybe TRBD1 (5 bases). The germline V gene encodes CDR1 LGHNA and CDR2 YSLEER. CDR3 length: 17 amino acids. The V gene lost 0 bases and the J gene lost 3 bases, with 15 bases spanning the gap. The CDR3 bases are TGCGCCAGCAGCCAAGAGCTTCTGGCAGGGTACAATCAGCCCCAGCATTTT. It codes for CASSQELLAGYNQPQHF.

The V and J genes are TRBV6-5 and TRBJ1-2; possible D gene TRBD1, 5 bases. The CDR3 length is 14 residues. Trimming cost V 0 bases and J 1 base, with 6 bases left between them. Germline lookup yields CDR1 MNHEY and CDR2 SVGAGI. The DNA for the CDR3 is TGTGCCAGCAGTTACTCAGACAGTAACTATGGCTACACCTTC. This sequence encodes CASSYSDSNYGYTF.

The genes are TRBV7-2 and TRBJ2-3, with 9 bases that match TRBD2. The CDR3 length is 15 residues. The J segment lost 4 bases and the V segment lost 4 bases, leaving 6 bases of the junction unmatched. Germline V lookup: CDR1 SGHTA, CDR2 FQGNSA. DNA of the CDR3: TGTGCCAGCAGCTCTTTGGGACTAGCTTCAGATACGCAGTATTTT. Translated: CASSSLGLASDTQYF.

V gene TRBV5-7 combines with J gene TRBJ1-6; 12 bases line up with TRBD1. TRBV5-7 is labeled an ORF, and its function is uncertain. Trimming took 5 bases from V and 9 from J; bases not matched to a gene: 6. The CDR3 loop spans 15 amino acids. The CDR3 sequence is CASRPGQGAGSPLHF. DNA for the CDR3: TGTGCCAGCAGACCGGGACAGGGGGCTGGTTCACCCCTCCACTTT.

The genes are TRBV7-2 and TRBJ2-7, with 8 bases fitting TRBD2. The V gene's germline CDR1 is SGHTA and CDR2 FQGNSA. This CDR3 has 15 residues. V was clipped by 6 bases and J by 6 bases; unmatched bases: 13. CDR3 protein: CASRFTSGPIGEQYF. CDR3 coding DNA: TGTGCCAGCAGGTTTACTAGCGGACCAATTGGCGAGCAGTACTTC.

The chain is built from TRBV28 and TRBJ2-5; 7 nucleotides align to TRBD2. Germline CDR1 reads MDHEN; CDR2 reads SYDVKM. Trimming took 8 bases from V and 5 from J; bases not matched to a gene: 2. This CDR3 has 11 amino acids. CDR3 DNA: TGTGCCAGCGGGGAGGGGGAGACCCAGTACTTC. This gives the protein CASGEGETQYF.

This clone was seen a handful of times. CDR3 residues: CASSLGDLAKNIQYF. Here the CDR3 DNA reads TGTGCCAGCTCACTAGGAGATCTAGCCAAAAACATTCAGTACTTC. V and J are TRBV18 and TRBJ2-4, with D unclear. The CDR3 runs 15 residues. Trimming stripped 4 bases from V and 0 bases from J, with 10 bases between. Germline loops: CDR1 KGHSH, CDR2 LQKENI.

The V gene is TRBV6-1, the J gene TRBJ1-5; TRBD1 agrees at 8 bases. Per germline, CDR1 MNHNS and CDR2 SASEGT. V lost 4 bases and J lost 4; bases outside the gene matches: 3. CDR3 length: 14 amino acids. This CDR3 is CASSVTGGNQPQHF. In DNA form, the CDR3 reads TGTGCCAGCAGTGTCACAGGGGGGAATCAGCCCCAGCATTTT.

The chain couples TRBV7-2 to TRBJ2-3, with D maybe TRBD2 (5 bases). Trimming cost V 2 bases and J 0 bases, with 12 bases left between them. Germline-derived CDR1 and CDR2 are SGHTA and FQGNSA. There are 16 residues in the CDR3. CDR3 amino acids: CASSLMSGGSTDTQYF. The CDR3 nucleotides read TGTGCCAGCAGCTTAATGAGCGGCGGTAGCACAGATACGCAGTATTTT.

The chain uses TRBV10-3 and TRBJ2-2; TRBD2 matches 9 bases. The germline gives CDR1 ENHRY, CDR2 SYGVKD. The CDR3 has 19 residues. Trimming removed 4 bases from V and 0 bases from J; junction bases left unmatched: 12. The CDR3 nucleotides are TGTGCCATCAGTGTAGCGGGGGCAGGGATAAGGGCGAACACCGGGGAGCTGTTTTTT. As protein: CAISVAGAGIRANTGELFF.

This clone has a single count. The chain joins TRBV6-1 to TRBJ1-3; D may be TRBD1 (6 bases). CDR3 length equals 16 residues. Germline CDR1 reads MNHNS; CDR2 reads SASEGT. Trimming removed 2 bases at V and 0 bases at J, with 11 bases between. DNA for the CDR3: TGTGCCAGCAGTGAACAGGGGCCCAGCTCTGGAAACACCATATATTTT. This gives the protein CASSEQGPSSGNTIYF.

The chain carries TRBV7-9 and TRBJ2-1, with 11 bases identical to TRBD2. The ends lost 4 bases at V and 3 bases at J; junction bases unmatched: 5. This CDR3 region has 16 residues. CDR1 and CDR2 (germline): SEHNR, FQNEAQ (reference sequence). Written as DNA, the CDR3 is TGTGCCAGCAGCTGGGATAGCGGGAGGGTCTACAATGAGCAGTTCTTC. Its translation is CASSWDSGRVYNEQFF.

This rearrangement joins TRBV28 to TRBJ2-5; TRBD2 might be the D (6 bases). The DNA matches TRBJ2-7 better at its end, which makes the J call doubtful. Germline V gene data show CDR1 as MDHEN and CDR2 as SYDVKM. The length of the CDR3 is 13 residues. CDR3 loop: CASFGGALYEQYF. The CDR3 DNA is TGTGCCAGCTTCGGCGGGGCTCTCTACGAGCAGTACTTC.

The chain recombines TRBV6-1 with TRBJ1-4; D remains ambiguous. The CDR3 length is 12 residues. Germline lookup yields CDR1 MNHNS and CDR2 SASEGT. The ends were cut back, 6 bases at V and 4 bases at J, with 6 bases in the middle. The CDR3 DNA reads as TGTGCCAGCAGCTCTCTTAATGAAAAACTGTTTTTT. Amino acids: CASSSLNEKLFF.

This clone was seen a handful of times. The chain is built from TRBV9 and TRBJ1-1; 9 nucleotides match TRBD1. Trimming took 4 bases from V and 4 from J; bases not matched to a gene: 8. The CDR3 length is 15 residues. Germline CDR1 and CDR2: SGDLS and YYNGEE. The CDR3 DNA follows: TGTGCCAGCAGCTCTCAATTGACAGGGGGCACTGAAGCTTTCTTT. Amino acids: CASSSQLTGGTEAFF.

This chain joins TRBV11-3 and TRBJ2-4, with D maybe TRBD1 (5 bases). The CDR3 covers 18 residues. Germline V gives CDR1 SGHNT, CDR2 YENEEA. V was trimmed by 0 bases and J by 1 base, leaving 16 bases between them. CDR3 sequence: CASSLDRDEVRAKNIQYF. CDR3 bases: TGTGCCAGCAGCTTAGACAGGGATGAAGTTCGGGCCAAAAACATTCAGTACTTC. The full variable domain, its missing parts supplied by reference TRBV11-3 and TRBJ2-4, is EAGVVQSPRYKIIEKKQPVAFWCNPISGHNTLYWYLQNLGQGPELLIRYENEEAVDDSQLPKDRFSAERLKGVDSTLKIQPAELGDSAVYLCASSLDRDEVRAKNIQYFGAGTRLSVL.

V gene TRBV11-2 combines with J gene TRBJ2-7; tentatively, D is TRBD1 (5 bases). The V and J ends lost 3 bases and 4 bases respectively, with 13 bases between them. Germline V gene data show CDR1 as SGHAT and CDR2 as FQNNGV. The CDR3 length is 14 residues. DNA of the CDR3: TGTGCCAGCAGCTTCATCTCCGACAGTTACGAGCAGTACTTC. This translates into CASSFISDSYEQYF.

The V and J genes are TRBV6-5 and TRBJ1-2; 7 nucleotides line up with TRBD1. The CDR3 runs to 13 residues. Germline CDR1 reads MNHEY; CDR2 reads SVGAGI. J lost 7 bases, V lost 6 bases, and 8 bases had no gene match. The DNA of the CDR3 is TGTGCCAGCAGCCCCGACAGGGCGGGTGGCTACACCTTC. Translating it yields CASSPDRAGGYTF.